This T cell receptor (beta chain) stems from a study of blood T cell repertoires in COVID-19. Overall study context: The origin of the acute and convalescent COVID-19 samples was the United States, Italy and Spain. From T cells, B-cell-depleted T cells, or PBMCs came the material, which was cDNA or gDNA.

This clone has just one count. Authors' methods: Estimation of nucleated cell counts was performed using reference gene primer amplification. The repertoire was sequenced with immunoSEQ multiplex PCR; TCRdb's copy has only in-frame clones and lacks some. The DNA was the basis for D and trimming; V, J and clone size are from that table. This sample has roughly 30,000 clones, with 89% found just once. V lost 3 bases, J lost 6 bases, and 9 bases lay in between. The germline CDR1 and CDR2 sequences are WNHNN and SYGVQD (reference sequence). The CDR3 totals 13 residues. The chain employs TRBV10-1 and TRBJ1-5; maybe TRBD1 (5 bases). Sample: peripheral blood. This TCR derives from a human donor in a cohort sampled during active COVID-19. CDR3 sequence (DNA): TGCGCCAGCAGTGACAGGGTGAGTCAGCCCCAGCATTTT. Translated, it gives CASSDRVSQPQHF.